Below, 6 T cell receptor beta chains from the same sample are listed, as sequenced in a study of identifying expanded T cells in peripheral blood. Profiled with immunoSEQ multiplex PCR; TCRdb holds only in-frame clones, not every one. Of some 95,000 clones listed, around 86% are singletons. Sequencing used blood. These receptors all stem from a person aged 18 to 69 in good health.

V gene TRBV30 combines with J gene TRBJ1-2; the match to TRBD1 covers 7 bases. Losses at the gene ends were 2 bases for V and 7 bases for J; bases not matched to a gene: 4. The CDR3 totals 12 residues. Germline-derived CDR1 and CDR2 are GTSNPN and SVGIG (reference sequence). This CDR3 reads CAWSPGGSGYTF. The CDR3 DNA follows: TGTGCCTGGAGTCCAGGGGGTAGTGGCTACACCTTC.

The CDR3 is CASSLGTTSNYGYTF. Written as DNA, the CDR3 is TGTGCCAGCAGCTTGGGGACCACCTCTAACTATGGCTACACCTTC. V is TRBV5-6 and J is TRBJ1-2; D gene ambiguous. Germline assignment: CDR1 SGHDT and CDR2 YYEEEE. Deletions cut 0 bases from V and 0 bases from J, with 9 bases between. The CDR3 consists of 15 residues.

V gene TRBV7-6 combines with J gene TRBJ2-1; a weak D match, TRBD1 (5 bases). V lost 4 bases, J lost 10 bases, and 17 bases lay in between. Germline CDR1 reads SGHVS; CDR2 reads FNYEAQ. CDR3 length equals 14 residues. Written as DNA, the CDR3 is TGTGCCAGCAGCTCCCAGGGCGGATTGACAGAGCAGTTCTTC. Its translation: CASSSQGGLTEQFF. The entire variable domain, with the rest obtained from reference TRBV7-6 and TRBJ2-1, is as follows: GAGVSQSPRYKVTKRGQDVALRCDPISGHVSLYWYRQALGQGPEFLTYFNYEAQQDKSGLPNDRFSAERPEGSISTLTIQRTEQRDSAMYRCASSSQGGLTEQFFGPGTRLTVL.

This clone was recorded once. The chain links TRBV7-2 to TRBJ2-2; TRBD1 matches 8 bases. The germline gives CDR1 SGHTA, CDR2 FQGNSA. The CDR3 covers 16 residues. J gave up 5 bases and V 5 bases, and 10 bases lay outside the gene matches. The CDR3 bases are TGTGCCAGCAGCGGGCAGGGGGCGTTCTCTACCGGGGAGCTGTTTTTT. Protein product: CASSGQGAFSTGELFF.

The chain has TRBV9 and TRBJ1-1; 9 nucleotides align to TRBD1. This CDR3 has 16 amino acids. V dropped 4 bases and J dropped 0; count of bases not matched to a gene: 7. Germline V gene data show CDR1 as SGDLS and CDR2 as YYNGEE. CDR3 amino acids: CASSPPGQGMNTEAFF. CDR3 coding DNA: TGTGCCAGCAGCCCCCCTGGACAGGGGATGAACACTGAAGCTTTCTTT.

The J gene is TRBJ1-4, the V gene TRBV6-4; tentatively, D is TRBD1 (5 bases). Deletions cut 3 bases from V and 0 bases from J, with 5 bases between. Germline CDR1 reads MRHNA; CDR2 reads SNTAGT. The CDR3 spans 14 residues. This CDR3 is CASSETATNEKLFF. CDR3 nucleotides: TGTGCCAGCAGTGAGACAGCAACTAATGAAAAACTGTTTTTT.